This passage covers 24 T cell receptor beta chains from one sample sequenced in a study of OX40 agonist ivuxolimab in advanced cancers. The table came from immunoSEQ multiplex PCR; TCRdb's copy has only in-frame clones and leaves some out. The profile shows 100,000 to 150,000 clones, just under 95% of them singletons. The source was CD4+ or CD8+ T cells sorted from blood, collected in a trial of the OX40 agonist ivuxolimab. Receptors were obtained from an adult with an advanced solid tumor such as melanoma, head and neck, liver or kidney cancer.

This clone was observed a single time. The V gene is TRBV19, the J gene TRBJ2-1; D is ambiguous. The CDR3 covers 13 residues. Deletions cut 6 bases from V and 5 bases from J, with 11 bases between. Germline V CDR1 and CDR2: LNHDA, SQIVND (reference sequence). The CDR3 protein is CASRQVGNNEQFF. For the CDR3, the DNA is TGTGCCAGTAGGCAGGTGGGGAACAATGAGCAGTTCTTC. Filled out from reference TRBV19 and TRBJ2-1, the complete variable domain reads DGGITQSPKYLFRKEGQNVTLSCEQNLNHDAMYWYRQDPGQGLRLIYYSQIVNDFQKGDIAEGYSVSREKKESFPLTVTSAQKNPTAFYLCASRQVGNNEQFFGPGTRLTVL.

This clone has more than one count but fewer than ten. The CDR3 bases are TGCGCCAGCAGTTTCCCGGGATTCTATGGCTACACCTTC. It codes for CASSFPGFYGYTF. This chain links TRBV10-1 with TRBJ1-2; D is unresolved. Germline-derived CDR1 and CDR2 are WNHNN and SYGVQD (reference sequence). The CDR3 contains 13 residues. V lost 5 bases to trimming and J lost 4 bases, with 11 bases between them.

The chain is built from TRBV28 and TRBJ2-1; 10 bases are a match to TRBD2. J gave up 7 bases and V 3 bases, and 12 bases lay outside the gene matches. Germline V CDR1 and CDR2: MDHEN, SYDVKM. The CDR3 sequence is 17 residues long. CDR3 nucleotides: TGTGCCAGCAGTTTCAAATGGGCTAGCGGGAGAACGAATGAGCAGTTCTTC. It specifies CASSFKWASGRTNEQFF.

The chain links TRBV7-2 to TRBJ2-7, with 7 bases aligning to TRBD1. The V gene end was trimmed by 5 bases and the J gene end by 3 bases; junction bases not matched to a gene: 7. The germline gives CDR1 SGHTA, CDR2 FQGNSA. This CDR3 spans 14 amino acids. CDR3 sequence: CASSPRGLVYEQYF. In DNA form, the CDR3 reads TGTGCCAGCAGCCCGAGGGGGCTAGTCTACGAGCAGTACTTC. The complete variable domain, with remaining parts taken from reference TRBV7-2 and TRBJ2-7, reads GAGVSQSPSNKVTEKGKDVELRCDPISGHTALYWYRQSLGQGLEFLIYFQGNSAPDKSGLPSDRFSAERTGGSVSTLTIQRTQQEDSAVYLCASSPRGLVYEQYFGPGTRLTVT.

This chain joins TRBV6-5 and TRBJ2-7, with 8 bases fitting TRBD1. This CDR3 contains 12 residues. The V and J ends lost 5 bases and 5 bases, in that order; junction bases with no gene match: 2. In germline, CDR1 is MNHEY, CDR2 SVGAGI. The CDR3 spells CASSQGANEQYF. The DNA of the CDR3 is TGTGCCAGCAGTCAGGGGGCGAACGAGCAGTACTTC.

V is TRBV19 and J is TRBJ2-7, with a weak D call TRBD1 (6 bases). The CDR3 has 16 amino acids. Trimming took off 4 bases at V and 6 bases at J, with 22 bases between the two ends. From germline, CDR1 is LNHDA and CDR2 SQIVND (reference sequence). For the CDR3, the DNA is TGTGCCAGTAGTACCCCCCAGACAGGCGGTATGGGCGAGCAGTACTTC. Translating it yields CASSTPQTGGMGEQYF.

The rearrangement joins TRBV30 to TRBJ2-7, with 9 nucleotides matching TRBD2. The length of the CDR3 is 12 residues. Germline trimming cut 1 base from V and 12 bases from J; bases unmatched to any gene: 7. The germline gives CDR1 GTSNPN, CDR2 SVGIG (reference sequence). CDR3 amino acids: CAWSEEAGGPYF. CDR3 nucleotides: TGTGCCTGGAGTGAGGAAGCGGGAGGCCCGTACTTC. The full variable domain, in which reference TRBV30 and TRBJ2-7 provide the parts outside the CDR3, is SQTIHQWPATLVQPVGSPLSLECTVEGTSNPNLYWYRQAAGRGLQLLFYSVGIGQISSEVPQNLSASRPQDRQFILSSKKLLLSDSGFYLCAWSEEAGGPYFGPGTRLTVT.

The rearrangement uses TRBV28 and TRBJ1-3, with D unclear. From germline, CDR1 is MDHEN and CDR2 SYDVKM. With 7 bases removed from V and 0 bases from J, the gap between germline ends came to 13 bases. The CDR3 covers 15 residues. The CDR3 sequence: CASTPGPSSGNTIYF. In nucleotides, the CDR3 is TGTGCCAGCACCCCCGGACCGAGCTCTGGAAACACCATATATTTT.

This clone was counted a few times. This sequence joins TRBV5-6 and TRBJ1-5; no clear D. V lost 2 bases to trimming and J lost 4 bases, with 10 bases between them. Germline V gene lookup returns CDR1 SGHDT and CDR2 YYEEEE. The CDR3 has 14 amino acids. CDR3 protein: CASSFGRDNQPQHF. The DNA of the CDR3 is TGTGCCAGCAGCTTTGGGCGGGATAATCAGCCCCAGCATTTT. Looking up the rest from reference TRBV5-6 and TRBJ1-5 gives the full variable domain: DAGVTQSPTHLIKTRGQQVTLRCSPKSGHDTVSWYQQALGQGPQFIFQYYEEEERQRGNFPDRFSGHQFPNYSSELNVNALLLGDSALYLCASSFGRDNQPQHFGDGTRLSIL.

The chain couples TRBV25-1 to TRBJ2-3, with D tentatively TRBD1 (5 bases). V shed 5 bases and J shed 1 base, with 13 bases lying between them. CDR1 is MGHDK and CDR2 is SYGVNS in the germline V gene. CDR3 length: 15 amino acids. In DNA, the CDR3 is TGTGCCAGCAGTCCCGCCACAGGCGGCACAGATACGCAGTATTTT. Translating gives CASSPATGGTDTQYF. Filled out from reference TRBV25-1 and TRBJ2-3, the complete variable domain reads EADIYQTPRYLVIGTGKKITLECSQTMGHDKMYWYQQDPGMELHLIHYSYGVNSTEKGDLSSESTVSRIRTEHFPLTLESARPSHTSQYLCASSPATGGTDTQYFGPGTRLTVL.

The V and J genes are TRBV6-5 and TRBJ1-2; D is undetermined. Trimming shortened V by 0 bases and J by 2 bases, and 13 bases separated the two germline ends. Germline CDR1 reads MNHEY; CDR2 reads SVGAGI. The CDR3 has 16 residues. The CDR3 region is CASSYSSAVGNYGYTF. The CDR3 region has the DNA TGTGCCAGCAGTTACTCCTCGGCAGTAGGAAACTATGGCTACACCTTC.

The rearrangement joins TRBV9 to TRBJ1-2; 9 bases are a match to TRBD1. CDR1 is SGDLS, CDR2 YYNGEE, per germline. The CDR3 spans 15 residues. V dropped 4 bases and J dropped 7; count of bases not matched to a gene: 11. CDR3 residues: CASSQTDRGFRGYTF. The CDR3, as DNA: TGTGCCAGCAGCCAAACGGACAGGGGCTTTCGTGGCTACACCTTC. Drawing the rest from reference TRBV9 and TRBJ1-2, the complete variable domain is DSGVTQTPKHLITATGQRVTLRCSPRSGDLSVYWYQQSLDQGLQFLIQYYNGEERAKGNILERFSAQQFPDLHSELNLSSLELGDSALYFCASSQTDRGFRGYTFGSGTRLTVV.

The CDR3 region has the DNA TGCAGCGTTACGACAGGGGGCGAAGGCGTCGTCCTGACTTTC. The encoded protein is CSVTTGGEGVVLTF. This chain uses TRBV29-1 with TRBJ2-6; the match to TRBD1 covers 10 bases. Trimming removed 5 bases from V and 12 bases from J; junction bases left unmatched: 10. CDR3 length: 14 residues. Germline lookup yields CDR1 SQVTM and CDR2 ANQGSEA.

V is TRBV6-4 and J is TRBJ2-1; 8 bases fit TRBD2. The germline CDR1 and CDR2 sequences are MRHNA and SNTAGT. The CDR3 has 17 residues. Germline trimming cut 6 bases from V and 2 bases from J; bases unmatched to any gene: 12. DNA for the CDR3: TGTGCCAGCAGGCCACCTTTAGCGGGGCGTACCTACAATGAGCAGTTCTTC. It is translated as CASRPPLAGRTYNEQFF.

This clone was recorded only once. The chain recombines TRBV25-1 with TRBJ2-3, with 8 bases fitting TRBD2. CDR3 length: 15 residues. Germline loops: CDR1 MGHDK, CDR2 SYGVNS. V was pared by 5 bases and J by 3 bases, with 7 bases of the junction left unmatched. CDR3 loop: CASSPSGSMTDTQYF. CDR3 DNA: TGTGCCAGCAGTCCGAGCGGGAGCATGACAGATACGCAGTATTTT.

Here the CDR3 reads CAISIRDNYGYTF. The CDR3 DNA sequence: TGTGCCATATCTATCAGGGATAACTATGGCTACACCTTC. This sequence joins TRBV10-3 and TRBJ1-2; TRBD1 might be the D (5 bases). Trimming stripped 9 bases from V and 1 base from J, with 12 bases between. This CDR3 has 13 amino acids. Per the germline V gene, CDR1 is ENHRY and CDR2 is SYGVKD.

The chain links TRBV7-3 to TRBJ1-1; no clear D gene. This CDR3 contains 13 residues. The V end lost 4 bases, the J end lost 2 bases, and 8 bases lay between the germline ends. Germline V gives CDR1 SGHTA, CDR2 FQGTGA. CDR3 residues: CASSSEGNTEAFF. CDR3 bases: TGTGCCAGCAGCTCAGAGGGAAACACTGAAGCTTTCTTT.

This rearrangement joins TRBV5-1 to TRBJ2-7, with unresolved D. Trimming pared 3 bases from V and 6 bases from J, leaving 19 bases between. CDR1 and CDR2 (germline): SGHRS, YFSETQ. The CDR3 contains 15 residues. CDR3 sequence: CASSYTGQVESEQYF. CDR3 bases: TGCGCCAGCAGCTACACGGGTCAGGTGGAGTCCGAGCAGTACTTC.

This sequence joins TRBV19 and TRBJ1-1, with TRBD1 matching 7 bases. Trimming at V came to 5 bases and at J to 2 bases, leaving 5 bases not matched to a gene. The germline V gene has CDR1 LNHDA and CDR2 SQIVND (reference sequence). There are 14 residues in the CDR3. CDR3 sequence (DNA): TGTGCCAGTAGTGGGGGACAGAGAAACACTGAAGCTTTCTTT. Its protein is CASSGGQRNTEAFF.

The chain employs TRBV7-9 and TRBJ2-1; TRBD2 is a possible D gene (5 bases). In germline, CDR1 is SEHNR, CDR2 FQNEAQ (reference sequence). V lost 5 bases to trimming and J lost 9 bases, with 23 bases between them. The CDR3 is 16 amino acids. The CDR3 region is CASSPYGASNLGEQFF. CDR3 DNA: TGTGCCAGCAGCCCCTACGGCGCTAGCAACTTGGGTGAGCAGTTCTTC.

V gene TRBV27 combines with J gene TRBJ2-5; TRBD2 agrees at 10 bases. Germline values: CDR1 MNHEY, CDR2 SMNVEV (reference sequence). The CDR3 is made up of 15 amino acids. With 3 bases clipped from V and 4 bases from J, the junction kept 5 bases outside the gene matches. The DNA of the CDR3 is TGTGCCAGCAGTTTTAGCGGGAGGCCCGGAGAGACCCAGTACTTC. Amino acids: CASSFSGRPGETQYF.

The chain employs TRBV19 and TRBJ2-7; 7 bases map to TRBD1. V trimming: 6 bases; J trimming: 2 bases; junction bases outside the gene matches: 4. This CDR3 comprises 13 residues. Germline values: CDR1 LNHDA, CDR2 SQIVND (reference sequence). CDR3 sequence (DNA): TGTGCCAGTAGCGGGGACAGAACCTACGAGCAGTACTTC. It specifies CASSGDRTYEQYF.

The chain recombines TRBV7-3 with TRBJ2-1; TRBD2 is a possible D gene (5 bases). V was shortened by 5 bases and J by 6 bases, with 11 bases between the two germline ends. The length of the CDR3 is 13 residues. The germline CDR1 and CDR2 sequences are SGHTA and FQGTGA. The chain's CDR3 is CASSPSSSNEQFF. The CDR3 DNA reads as TGTGCCAGCAGCCCCTCTAGCTCCAATGAGCAGTTCTTC. The entire variable domain, with the rest obtained from reference TRBV7-3 and TRBJ2-1, is as follows: GAGVSQTPSNKVTEKGKYVELRCDPISGHTALYWYRQSLGQGPEFLIYFQGTGAADDSGLPNDRFFAVRPEGSVSTLKIQRTERGDSAVYLCASSPSSSNEQFFGPGTRLTVL.

CDR3 in amino acids: CASSLEPSRTYTEAFF. The CDR3 DNA sequence: TGTGCCAGCAGCTTAGAACCGTCAAGGACATACACTGAAGCTTTCTTT. The chain combines TRBV7-8 with TRBJ1-1; possible D gene TRBD1, 5 bases. CDR1 is SGHVS, CDR2 FQNEAQ, per germline. Trimming stripped 1 base from V and 3 bases from J, with 15 bases between. The CDR3 is 16 amino acids.